Shown below are 29 T cell receptor beta chains from a single sample sequenced in a study of T cell responses to AZD1222 COVID-19 vaccine. Profiling relied on immunoSEQ multiplex PCR, and the TCRdb table lists in-frame clones only, not all of them. The table shows roughly 140,000 clones, with about 92% occurring only once. The specimen was peripheral blood, collected 28 days after the second AZD1222 dose. These receptors were collected from an adult who received the AZD1222 COVID-19 vaccine.

The CDR3 DNA reads TGCGCCAGCAGCCTCAGGTGGGGGACTTGGGGCTACGAGCAGTACTTC. Protein: CASSLRWGTWGYEQYF. The chain joins TRBV4-3 to TRBJ2-7, with D perhaps TRBD2 (6 bases). The CDR3 is 16 residues long. Germline V gene data show CDR1 as LGHNA and CDR2 as YSLEER. Trimming stripped 4 bases from V and 3 bases from J, with 19 bases between.

CDR3 protein: CASSLGLSGNTIYF. The CDR3 DNA follows: TGTGCCAGCAGCTTAGGGCTCTCTGGAAACACCATATATTTT. The V call is TRBV7-9, the J call TRBJ1-3; unclear D gene. This CDR3 is built from 14 residues. Per the germline V gene, CDR1 is SEHNR and CDR2 is FQNEAQ (reference sequence). Trimming removed 1 base at V and 0 bases at J, with 4 bases between.

The J gene is TRBJ2-1, the V gene TRBV24-1; 12 bases align to TRBD2. V lost 5 bases, J lost 5 bases, and 6 bases stayed unmatched. Per the germline V gene, CDR1 is KGHDR and CDR2 is SFDVKD. The CDR3 sequence is 16 residues long. This CDR3 reads CATSALTSGSDNEQFF. Here the CDR3 DNA reads TGTGCCACCAGTGCCCTGACTAGCGGGAGTGACAATGAGCAGTTCTTC.

The chain employs TRBV6-1 and TRBJ2-7, with D unclear. With 2 bases removed from V and 1 base from J, the gap between germline ends came to 9 bases. Looked up from germline, CDR1 is MNHNS and CDR2 is SASEGT. There are 14 residues in the CDR3. The CDR3 DNA reads as TGTGCCAGCAGTGAATTGGTCTTATCCTACGAGCAGTACTTC. This translates into CASSELVLSYEQYF.

The chain uses TRBV27 and TRBJ1-5, with 7 bases aligning to TRBD1. CDR1 and CDR2 from the germline V gene are MNHEY and SMNVEV (reference sequence). The V and J ends lost 5 bases and 2 bases, in that order; junction bases with no gene match: 12. The CDR3 consists of 17 residues. As DNA, the CDR3 is TGTGCCAGCAGTCCCCTACTGACAGGGTCTGGCAATCAGCCCCAGCATTTT. Its protein product is CASSPLLTGSGNQPQHF.

This chain uses TRBV4-1 with TRBJ2-7; 8 bases align to TRBD2. CDR1 is MGHRA, CDR2 YSYEKL, per germline. J was trimmed by 4 bases and V by 3 bases; bases with no gene match: 11. The CDR3 contains 16 residues. Written as DNA, the CDR3 is TGCGCCAGCAGCCAGAGGGGAAGCGGGGGCTCGTACGAGCAGTACTTC. Protein product: CASSQRGSGGSYEQYF.

The chain joins TRBV10-3 to TRBJ2-1, with 11 bases lining up with TRBD2. There are 15 residues in the CDR3. The trim removed 2 bases at V and 12 bases at J, leaving 9 bases unmatched. Germline V gene sequence: CDR1 ENHRY, CDR2 SYGVKD. The CDR3 DNA reads TGTGCCATCAGTGAGGGACTAGCGGGTACCTCGACGCAGTTCTTC. Translating it yields CAISEGLAGTSTQFF.

J is TRBJ2-1 and V is TRBV24-1, with no clear D. The ends were cut back, 7 bases at V and 8 bases at J, with 11 bases in the middle. Germline V gives CDR1 KGHDR, CDR2 SFDVKD. The CDR3 loop spans 12 amino acids. In DNA, the CDR3 is TGTGCCACCAGAGGTTGGGATGATGAGCAGTTCTTC. Translated, it gives CATRGWDDEQFF.

This clone occurred once. The chain couples TRBV19 to TRBJ1-2, with D maybe TRBD1 (5 bases). The CDR3 has 12 amino acids. Germline values: CDR1 LNHDA, CDR2 SQIVND (reference sequence). Between the trimmed V and J ends, which lost 10 bases and 8 bases, there was a span of 17 bases. The CDR3 is CATSQGGQGYTF. CDR3 nucleotide sequence: TGTGCCACCTCGCAGGGCGGTCAGGGCTACACCTTC.

The CDR3: CAKGTSGSNNTGELFF. CDR3 in DNA: TGTGCCAAGGGGACTAGCGGGAGTAATAACACCGGGGAGCTGTTTTTT. This chain uses TRBV7-9 with TRBJ2-2; the match to TRBD2 covers 14 bases. The CDR3 consists of 16 residues. The J segment lost 2 bases and the V segment lost 10 bases, leaving 6 bases of the junction unmatched. CDR1 and CDR2 from the germline V gene are SEHNR and FQNEAQ (reference sequence).

This clone was seen only once. This chain links TRBV11-3 with TRBJ2-1, with TRBD2 matching over 13 bases. Germline-derived CDR1 and CDR2 are SGHNT and YENEEA. Trimming at V came to 1 base and at J to 8 bases, leaving 8 bases not matched to a gene. The CDR3 loop spans 17 amino acids. CDR3 bases: TGTGCCAGCAGCTTAGGACTAGCGGGAGGCCTAGGGGATGAGCAGTTCTTC. Protein: CASSLGLAGGLGDEQFF.

This clone was picked up a small number of times. The chain uses TRBV7-8 and TRBJ2-7; D is ambiguous. The CDR3 spans 17 residues. V was clipped by 1 base and J by 2 bases, with 18 bases between them. Germline CDR1 is SGHVS and CDR2 is FQNEAQ. DNA of the CDR3: TGTGCCAGCAGCTTAGTTTCTGTCGGATCAGGTACCTACGAGCAGTACTTC. This translates into CASSLVSVGSGTYEQYF.

The rearrangement joins TRBV6-6 to TRBJ1-6, with D unclear. The V end was cut by 8 bases, the J end by 4 bases, with 12 bases between. This CDR3 is 14 amino acids long. The germline gives CDR1 MNHNY, CDR2 SVGAGI (reference sequence). The CDR3: CASFYGDYNSPLHF. The CDR3 DNA reads TGTGCCAGCTTCTACGGGGATTATAATTCACCCCTCCACTTT.

In the case of this clone: A junction end diverges from the germline sequence, so it may reflect a read error. The sample contains more than one DNA sequence encoding this CDR3. This chain uses TRBV11-2 with TRBJ1-2; D unclear. The CDR3 has 14 residues. From germline, CDR1 is SGHAT and CDR2 FQNNGV. In DNA, the CDR3 is TGTGCCAGCAGTTTAGGTGAGGCCTACTATGGCTACACCTTC. This encodes CASSLGEAYYGYTF.

The rearrangement uses TRBV16 and TRBJ2-3, with 7 bases fitting TRBD1. CDR1 is KGHSY and CDR2 is FQNENV in the germline V gene. The CDR3 is 18 amino acids. The J segment lost 0 bases and the V segment lost 3 bases, leaving 12 bases of the junction unmatched. CDR3 in amino acids: CASSHTTLDRISTDTQYF. The CDR3 DNA reads TGTGCCAGCAGCCACACGACCCTGGACAGGATTAGCACAGATACGCAGTATTTT.

The chain couples TRBV7-2 to TRBJ2-3; D is unclear. Between the trimmed V and J ends, which lost 5 bases and 5 bases, there was a span of 14 bases. The germline CDR1 and CDR2 sequences are SGHTA and FQGNSA. The CDR3 has 14 amino acids. The DNA of the CDR3 is TGTGCCAGCAGCACCCCCCAGCGAGGAGATACGCAGTATTTT. This encodes CASSTPQRGDTQYF.

This chain links TRBV12-3 or TRBV12-4 with TRBJ1-1, with no clear D. V shed 3 bases and J shed 3 bases, with 8 bases lying between them. The CDR3 contains 13 residues. CDR3 loop: CASSFLGDTEAFF. As DNA, the CDR3 is TGTGCCAGCAGTTTCCTTGGGGACACTGAAGCTTTCTTT.

The table lists this clone with a few counts. CDR3 protein: CASSLATQGIAFF. In DNA, the CDR3 is TGTGCCAGCAGCTTAGCTACCCAGGGGATCGCTTTCTTT. The chain is built from TRBV11-3 and TRBJ1-1; possible D gene TRBD1, 6 bases. Germline assignment: CDR1 SGHNT and CDR2 YENEEA. Trimming shortened V by 1 base and J by 11 bases, and 14 bases separated the two germline ends. CDR3 length equals 13 residues.

The chain's CDR3 is CASSIEQAFYGYTF. CDR3 coding DNA: TGTGCCAGTAGTATAGAACAGGCCTTCTATGGCTACACCTTC. The chain recombines TRBV19 with TRBJ1-2; D might be TRBD1 (5 bases). V lost 0 bases and J 4 bases, leaving 9 bases between the germline ends. There are 14 residues in the CDR3. Germline V CDR1 and CDR2: LNHDA, SQIVND (reference sequence).

This chain's CDR3 is CSVNREPYGYTF. The DNA for the CDR3 is TGCAGCGTAAACAGAGAACCTTATGGCTACACCTTC. This chain uses TRBV29-1 with TRBJ1-2, with D unresolved. Germline CDR1 and CDR2: SQVTM and ANQGSEA. The CDR3 length is 12 residues. Deletions cut 6 bases from V and 5 bases from J, with 13 bases between.

This chain uses TRBV18 with TRBJ1-6; possibly TRBD1 for D (5 bases). Germline loops: CDR1 KGHSH, CDR2 LQKENI. CDR3 length equals 14 residues. Trimming took off 3 bases at V and 8 bases at J, with 11 bases between the two ends. This chain's CDR3 is CASSPRDQDSPLHF. The CDR3 region has the DNA TGTGCCAGCTCACCGCGGGACCAGGATTCACCCCTCCACTTT. The full variable domain, completed using reference TRBV18 and TRBJ1-6, is NAGVMQNPRHLVRRRGQEARLRCSPMKGHSHVYWYRQLPEEGLKFMVYLQKENIIDESGMPKERFSAEFPKEGPSILRIQQVVRGDSAAYFCASSPRDQDSPLHFGNGTRLTVT.

The CDR3 protein is CASKRQGSSGNTIYF. CDR3 DNA sequence: TGTGCCAGCAAAAGACAGGGGAGCTCTGGAAACACCATATATTTT. The chain links TRBV7-2 to TRBJ1-3, with 8 bases that match TRBD1. The germline V gene has CDR1 SGHTA and CDR2 FQGNSA. The CDR3 is 15 residues long. V shed 7 bases, J shed 0 bases, and the junction held 5 bases outside the gene matches.

The chain employs TRBV19 and TRBJ1-3, with TRBD1 matching 9 bases. The CDR3 sequence is 16 residues long. The V and J ends lost 4 bases and 2 bases, in that order; junction bases with no gene match: 6. Germline CDR1 and CDR2: LNHDA and SQIVND (reference sequence). The CDR3 sequence: CASSRGQGRPGNTIYF. Written as DNA, the CDR3 is TGTGCCAGTAGTAGGGGACAGGGACGCCCTGGAAACACCATATATTTT.

The chain joins TRBV29-1 to TRBJ2-1, with 7 bases lining up with TRBD2. The CDR3 runs 15 residues. Looked up from germline, CDR1 is SQVTM and CDR2 is ANQGSEA. The V gene end was trimmed by 5 bases and the J gene end by 0 bases; junction bases not matched to a gene: 7. CDR3 in amino acids: CSVKIAGSSYNEQFF. DNA of the CDR3: TGCAGCGTTAAAATAGCGGGCAGCTCCTACAATGAGCAGTTCTTC.

The chain couples TRBV18 to TRBJ2-3; a weak D match, TRBD1 (6 bases). This CDR3 contains 14 residues. Trimming left V 5 bases short and J 2 bases short, with 11 bases between. Per the germline V gene, CDR1 is KGHSH and CDR2 is LQKENI. The DNA for the CDR3 is TGTGCCAGCTCAGCGACAGGCTACACAGATACGCAGTATTTT. It encodes CASSATGYTDTQYF.

The gene calls are TRBV28 and TRBJ2-4; D remains ambiguous. CDR3 length equals 15 residues. V was clipped by 5 bases and J by 0 bases, with 11 bases between them. Germline-derived CDR1 and CDR2 are MDHEN and SYDVKM. The CDR3 coding sequence is TGTGCCAGCAGTCAATCCCAGGTAGCCAAAAACATTCAGTACTTC. Translated, it gives CASSQSQVAKNIQYF. The variable domain in full, with the rest retrieved from reference TRBV28 and TRBJ2-4, is DVKVTQSSRYLVKRTGEKVFLECVQDMDHENMFWYRQDPGLGLRLIYFSYDVKMKEKGDIPEGYSVSREKKERFSLILESASTNQTSMYLCASSQSQVAKNIQYFGAGTRLSVL.

The chain employs TRBV28 and TRBJ2-3; D gene uncertain. V dropped 3 bases and J dropped 7 bases, with 2 bases sitting between them. This CDR3 has 10 residues. The germline gives CDR1 MDHEN, CDR2 SYDVKM. CDR3 protein: CASSFNTQYF. CDR3 in DNA: TGTGCCAGCAGTTTTAATACGCAGTATTTT.

The chain uses TRBV27 and TRBJ1-2; TRBD1 matches 7 bases. Germline V gene data show CDR1 as MNHEY and CDR2 as SMNVEV (reference sequence). The CDR3 runs 14 residues. With V trimmed by 9 bases and J by 6 bases, 13 bases remained unmatched. The DNA of the CDR3 is TGTGCCAGTTCACCGACAGGGAAGTTTCATGGCTACACCTTC. This codes for CASSPTGKFHGYTF.

This chain uses TRBV5-1 with TRBJ2-1; D perhaps matches TRBD1 (5 bases). Between the trimmed V and J ends, which lost 5 bases and 3 bases, there was a span of 15 bases. Germline V CDR1 and CDR2: SGHRS, YFSETQ. CDR3 length: 15 amino acids. Here the CDR3 reads CASRPYSDSYNEQFF. The CDR3 DNA follows: TGCGCCAGCAGACCTTATTCCGACAGCTACAATGAGCAGTTCTTC.